This TCR beta chain was recorded in a study of blood T cell repertoires in COVID-19. Overall study: Samples taken during acute and convalescent COVID-19 were collected in the United States, Italy and Spain. From T cells, B-cell-depleted T cells, or PBMCs came the material, which was cDNA or gDNA.

Germline V gives CDR1 MNHNS, CDR2 SASEGT. This CDR3 is 16 amino acids long. V was cut by 4 bases and J by 4 bases, with 17 bases left in between. Produced via immunoSEQ multiplex PCR; TCRdb's table is partial and in-frame only. The table lists approximately 86,000 clones, about 85% of them singletons. The source is a man in his forties or fifties with acute or convalescent COVID-19. Sequencing was done on a sample of peripheral blood. The V gene is TRBV6-1, the J gene TRBJ1-3; D may be TRBD1 (6 bases). The CDR3: CASSGGGGGPGNTIYF. The DNA for the CDR3 is TGTGCCAGCAGTGGGGGAGGCGGGGGGCCCGGAAACACCATATATTTT.